This is a list of T cell receptor beta chains from one sample in a study of CD8 T cells in ankylosing spondylitis. TCRdb reanalysed the 5' RACE reads using MiXCR and keeps one entry per CDR3 protein. Here the sample spans roughly 180,000 distinct CDR3 sequences, 9.5% to 10% being singletons. The material sequenced was blood, either unsorted or a sorted T cell fraction (not recorded which). Receptors were obtained from a female donor with ankylosing spondylitis or in good health (not recorded which). CDR3s include the opening cysteine and the closing phenylalanine or tryptophan. The order of the fields is J gene, V gene, D gene, clone size, CDR3 length, CDR3 protein, CDR3 DNA. The D gene is left open where the match is weak. Not every row has a clone size; where given, it reads once, few, many or a size class.

>TRBJ2-2|TRBV7-6|-|-|15
CASSLAGVFGGELFF
TGTGCCAGCAGCCTAGCAGGGGTTTTCGGCGGGGAGCTGTTTTTT
>TRBJ2-7|TRBV6-1|-|few|10
CATTWGEQYF
TGTGCCACAACTTGGGGGGAGCAGTACTTC
>TRBJ1-4|TRBV7-2|-|-|15
CASSLERGLGEKLFF
TGTGCCAGCAGCTTAGAACGGGGCCTAGGGGAAAAACTGTTTTTT
>TRBJ2-1|TRBV10-3|-|few|16
CAISSGLPSSYNEQFF
TGTGCCATCAGTTCGGGCCTTCCGAGCTCCTACAATGAGCAGTTCTTC
>TRBJ2-7|TRBV20-1|TRBD2|many|14
CSARTSGSVNEQYF
TGCAGTGCTAGAACTAGCGGGAGTGTCAACGAGCAGTACTTC
>TRBJ2-1|TRBV11-1|TRBD2|many|19
CASSLYSSLAGRAYNEQFF
TGTGCCAGCAGCTTATATAGTTCCTTAGCGGGACGGGCCTACAATGAGCAGTTCTTC
>TRBJ2-3|TRBV9|TRBD1|many|16
CASSVKGQGLQDTQYF
TGTGCCAGCAGCGTAAAAGGACAGGGCCTCCAGGATACGCAGTATTTT
>TRBJ1-1|TRBV30|TRBD1|few|13
CAWTGGGKGEAFF
TGTGCCTGGACAGGGGGCGGAAAGGGTGAAGCTTTCTTT
>TRBJ2-5|TRBV6-5|-|many|11
CASSYSETQYF
TGTGCCAGCAGTTATTCAGAGACCCAGTACTTC
>TRBJ2-7|TRBV20-1|-|few|13
CSARVGNYYEQYF
TGCAGTGCTAGAGTAGGGAATTATTACGAGCAGTACTTC
>TRBJ1-1|TRBV12-3/TRBV12-4|-|few|13
CASSTGTGAEAFF
TGTGCCAGCAGCACCGGGACGGGCGCTGAAGCTTTCTTT
>TRBJ2-1|TRBV7-9|-|many|14
CASSLEDWHNEQFF
TGTGCCAGCAGCTTGGAGGACTGGCACAATGAGCAGTTCTTC
>TRBJ2-2|TRBV4-3|-|few|17
CASSQSPGGMDTGELFF
TGCGCCAGCAGCCAAAGTCCCGGGGGCATGGACACCGGGGAGCTGTTTTTT
>TRBJ2-7|TRBV6-2/TRBV6-3|TRBD2|few|12
CASSWTSGEQYF
TGTGCCAGCAGTTGGACTAGCGGCGAGCAGTACTTC
>TRBJ2-7|TRBV7-8|-|few|14
CASSLGLGNYEQYF
TGTGCCAGCAGCTTAGGACTAGGGAACTACGAGCAGTACTTC